These 9 T cell receptor beta chains were sequenced from one sample in a study of cytomegalovirus exposure and HLA in healthy donors. Primers included in the PCR were 60 Vbeta and 13 Jbeta primers. Repertoires were generated with immunoSEQ multiplex PCR, while TCRdb's copy carries only in-frame clones and drops some. This repertoire shows fewer than 250,000 clones, about 83% found once; its top ten account for about 16%. Material for sequencing was PBMCs. Source of these receptors: a man aged 35-49 years in good health and CMV-seronegative.

This clone came up once. V gene TRBV6-5 combines with J gene TRBJ1-2, with TRBD1 identical over 8 bases. The ends lost 5 bases at V and 5 bases at J; junction bases unmatched: 7. The germline gives CDR1 MNHEY, CDR2 SVGAGI. The CDR3 extends over 14 amino acids. The CDR3 sequence is CASSPTDRGYGYTF. CDR3 DNA sequence: TGTGCCAGCAGTCCTACCGACAGGGGTTATGGCTACACCTTC.

This chain connects TRBV11-2 to TRBJ2-7, with 11 nucleotides matching TRBD2. CDR3 length equals 14 residues. Germline loops: CDR1 SGHAT, CDR2 FQNNGV. V was clipped by 3 bases and J by 6 bases; unmatched bases: 4. This chain's CDR3 is CASSLTSGEIEQYF. The CDR3 DNA is TGTGCCAGCAGCTTGACTAGCGGGGAGATCGAGCAGTACTTC.

The V and J genes are TRBV6-5 and TRBJ1-1; D is unclear. From germline, CDR1 is MNHEY and CDR2 SVGAGI. V dropped 0 bases and J dropped 1 base, with 9 bases sitting between them. This CDR3 region has 15 residues. CDR3 coding DNA: TGTGCCAGCAGTTACTCTCCCACAGCGAACACTGAAGCTTTCTTT. Translation gives CASSYSPTANTEAFF.

The chain joins TRBV1 to TRBJ1-5; the table's D gene call, TRBD1, was not cross checked with the DNA. TRBV1 is noted as a pseudogene. This CDR3 comprises 16 residues. Here the CDR3 reads CTSSHHREIVNQPQHF. The DNA of the CDR3 is TGCACCAGCAGCCATCACAGGGAAATCGTCAATCAGCCCCAGCATTTT.

This clone came up once. The chain recombines TRBV18 with TRBJ1-1; D perhaps matches TRBD1 (6 bases). Germline V CDR1 and CDR2: KGHSH, LQKENI. This CDR3 is 14 amino acids long. The V end was cut by 7 bases, the J end by 0 bases, with 12 bases between. The CDR3 sequence is CASLDSLMNTEAFF. CDR3 DNA: TGTGCCAGCTTGGACAGCCTCATGAACACTGAAGCTTTCTTT. The entire variable domain, with the rest obtained from reference TRBV18 and TRBJ1-1, is as follows: NAGVMQNPRHLVRRRGQEARLRCSPMKGHSHVYWYRQLPEEGLKFMVYLQKENIIDESGMPKERFSAEFPKEGPSILRIQQVVRGDSAAYFCASLDSLMNTEAFFGQGTRLTVV.

This clone was picked up a small number of times. CDR3 amino acids: CASSYSGAGGSYEQYF. CDR3 coding DNA: TGTGCCAGCAGTTACTCGGGGGCGGGAGGAAGCTACGAGCAGTACTTC. This chain joins TRBV6-6 and TRBJ2-7; 8 positions agree with TRBD2. The CDR3 is made up of 16 amino acids. With 0 bases clipped from V and 3 bases from J, the junction kept 7 bases outside the gene matches. Per the germline V gene, CDR1 is MNHNY and CDR2 is SVGAGI (reference sequence).

The chain is built from TRBV27 and TRBJ1-5, with D unclear. This CDR3 spans 14 amino acids. CDR1 is MNHEY, CDR2 SMNVEV, per germline (reference sequence). Trimming took off 4 bases at V and 4 bases at J, with 11 bases between the two ends. CDR3 sequence: CASSSGSGNQPQHF. DNA of the CDR3: TGTGCCAGCAGTTCGGGATCTGGTAATCAGCCCCAGCATTTT.

The chain carries TRBV18 and TRBJ2-1; D possibly corresponds to TRBD1 (6 bases). This CDR3 contains 15 residues. Trimming stripped 6 bases from V and 6 bases from J, with 18 bases between. Germline CDR1 KGHSH, CDR2 LQKENI. The CDR3 DNA reads TGTGCCAGCTCCCGTATGAGGCTACAGGGCAATGAGCAGTTCTTC. As protein: CASSRMRLQGNEQFF.

In this sample, this clone turned up once. This chain joins TRBV2 and TRBJ2-3; 9 bases are a match to TRBD1. The CDR3 runs to 15 residues. Germline V lookup: CDR1 SNHLY, CDR2 FYNNEI. V was clipped by 6 bases and J by 4 bases; unmatched bases: 8. The CDR3, as DNA: TGTGCCAGCAGGACAGGGGGTGGGAGGGCAGATACGCAGTATTTT. As protein: CASRTGGGRADTQYF.